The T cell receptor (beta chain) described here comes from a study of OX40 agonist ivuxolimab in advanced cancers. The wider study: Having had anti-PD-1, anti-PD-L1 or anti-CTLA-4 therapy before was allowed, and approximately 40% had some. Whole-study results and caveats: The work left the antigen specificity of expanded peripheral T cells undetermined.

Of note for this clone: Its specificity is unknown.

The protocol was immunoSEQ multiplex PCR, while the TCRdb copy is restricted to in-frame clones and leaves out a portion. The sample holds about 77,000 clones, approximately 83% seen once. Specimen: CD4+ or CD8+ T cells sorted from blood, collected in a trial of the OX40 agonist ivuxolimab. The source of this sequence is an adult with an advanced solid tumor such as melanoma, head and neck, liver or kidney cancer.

CDR3 nucleotide sequence: TGTGCCAGCAGCACCCGGGACAGGGGGCTAGGCGAGCAGTACTTC. Protein: CASSTRDRGLGEQYF. This sequence joins TRBV21-1 and TRBJ2-7; the table's D call of TRBD1 was not tested on the DNA. TRBV21-1 is deemed a pseudogene. The CDR3 sequence is 15 residues long.